This is a list of T cell receptor beta chains from one sample in a study of OX40 agonist ivuxolimab in advanced cancers. Generated by immunoSEQ multiplex PCR, the TCRdb table keeps only in-frame clones and is missing some. The table records 53,000 or so clones, less than 90% of them present only once. The specimen comprised CD4+ or CD8+ T cells sorted from blood, sampled in a trial of the OX40 agonist ivuxolimab. These receptors were taken from an adult with an advanced solid tumor such as melanoma, head and neck, liver or kidney cancer. The CDR3 runs from the conserved cysteine through the conserved F or W. A clone size is listed for some rows: how often the clone was seen (once, few, many), or a class if it is expanded.

14	once	TRBV10-3	CAISLQGADTEAFF
12	NA	TRBV5-1	CASSLSSDTQYF
14	NA	TRBV4-1	CASSQVGVTGELFF
15	NA	TRBV7-2	CASSLDPGLAHEQYF
15	NA	TRBV5-1	CASSFYPFDSYEQYF
14	NA	TRBV7-9	CASSFPGDNQPQHF
14	NA	TRBV7-8	CASSLRGLNTEAFF
13	NA	TRBV30	CAWRTVNTGELFF
14	NA	TRBV11-2	CASSLLNRPDTQYF
15	NA	TRBV6-4	CASSDGSSVSDTQYF
15	few	TRBV27	CASREGTGRNYGYTF
16	NA	TRBV18	CASSPPSSGFTDTQYF
11	NA	TRBV28	CATIDGALAFF
17	NA	TRBV7-3	CASSLSHSSGKGNEQFF
14	NA	TRBV6-6	CASRITGTNQPQHF
15	NA	TRBV28	CASRDSISLADTQYF
18	NA	TRBV21-1	CASSKDKVGGPGTGELFF
16	NA	TRBV10-3	CAISRLVSGITDTQYF
15	NA	TRBV15	CATSRGPAGGSEQYF
17	NA	TRBV5-4	CASSLGSAGGPVNEQFF
14	NA	TRBV6-1	CASRQTGATTEQFF
15	NA	TRBV5-8	CASSVRIEIVTEAFF
15	NA	TRBV6-5	CASSRTGLGFEKLFF
11	NA	TRBV6-4	CASSAQWTQYF
17	NA	TRBV27	CASSLLEGRSGANVLTF
14	once	TRBV2	CASFALTGKNIQYF
14	few	TRBV15	CATSRDRGTYGYTF
10	NA	TRBV28	CASKRNEQFF
15	NA	TRBV2	CASSGTSGPEETQYF
16	NA	TRBV7-7	CASIPLGLAGDDEQFF
15	NA	TRBV29-1	CSVAPGQSSGNTIYF